This T cell receptor beta chain was observed in a study of T cell repertoires in cytomegalovirus infection. Overall study: Recently identified HLA-C-restricted CMV epitopes and well-studied HLA-B-restricted CMV epitopes were used by the study. It can be stated that public TCR beta signatures indicated CMV infection as well as a matching HLA type. Points from the study as a whole: Based on cumulative public TCR beta family frequency, carriers of CMV plus the relevant HLA were identified. CMV-specific TCR beta clonotypes restricted by HLA-C dominated the ex vivo response.

The CDR3 sequence is 15 residues long. The V end lost 0 bases, the J end lost 5 bases, and 14 bases lay between the germline ends. Germline V lookup: CDR1 SGHRS, CDR2 YFSETQ. Note on this clonotype: Its antigen is as yet unknown.

TCRdb fed the reads into MiXCR, producing one record per CDR3 protein. The repertoire holds 900,000 to 950,000 distinct CDR3 sequences, with less than 35% as singletons. V and J are TRBV5-1 and TRBJ2-5, with D uncertain. The source of this sequence is a human donor in good health (CMV status not recorded). Some clones in this sample may be carry-over from other donors' samples. The sequenced sample was cultured CD8+ T cells from PBMCs, obtained from culture after CMV antigen stimulation. The CDR3 region is CASSLVYSPGETQYF. The CDR3 DNA reads TGCGCCAGCAGCTTGGTGTACAGTCCGGGCGAGACCCAGTACTTC.